The 10 T cell receptor beta chains below were found in one sample sequenced in a study of beta chain features in type 1 diabetes. Study-wide findings and caveats: The study found moderately but significantly shorter TCRB CDR3s in all four CD4+ subsets of Type 1 diabetes patients.

The authors reverse transcribed all of the isolated RNA, so sequencing captured expressed TCRB transcripts. Assay: immunoSEQ multiplex PCR; the TCRdb copy retains only in-frame clones and omits some. Among 250,000 to 350,000 clones listed, 14% were seen once. For these receptors, no antigen is known. Sequencing used naive CD4+ T cells from blood. The receptors here all came from a man younger than 45 with type 1 diabetes.

This clone was seen more than once but under ten times. J is TRBJ2-4 and V is TRBV18; D might be TRBD1 (6 bases). The CDR3 sequence is 16 residues long. Looked up from germline, CDR1 is KGHSH and CDR2 is LQKENI. Trimming cost V 3 bases and J 4 bases, with 16 bases left between them. In nucleotides, the CDR3 is TGTGCCAGCTCACCCAGAGGACAGACTCTAAAAAACATTCAGTACTTC. The encoded protein is CASSPRGQTLKNIQYF. The full variable domain, with the rest looked up from reference TRBV18 and TRBJ2-4, is NAGVMQNPRHLVRRRGQEARLRCSPMKGHSHVYWYRQLPEEGLKFMVYLQKENIIDESGMPKERFSAEFPKEGPSILRIQQVVRGDSAAYFCASSPRGQTLKNIQYFGAGTRLSVL.

CDR3 in amino acids: CASSPGQPYEQYF. CDR3 DNA: TGCGCCAGCAGCCCGGGACAGCCCTACGAGCAGTACTTC. This chain connects TRBV5-1 to TRBJ2-7; 7 bases line up with TRBD1. CDR1 SGHRS and CDR2 YFSETQ come from the germline V gene. J lost 2 bases, V lost 4 bases, and 3 bases had no gene match. The CDR3 is 13 amino acids.

The chain is built from TRBV5-6 and TRBJ1-2, with D maybe TRBD1 (6 bases). The CDR3 is 14 residues long. The germline gives CDR1 SGHDT, CDR2 YYEEEE. V gave up 3 bases and J gave up 3 bases, with 12 bases separating them. CDR3 region: CASSSWEGDYGYTF. The CDR3 bases are TGTGCCAGCAGCTCCTGGGAGGGGGACTATGGCTACACCTTC.

The rearrangement uses TRBV19 and TRBJ2-1, with TRBD2 identical over 13 bases. The V gene end was trimmed by 5 bases and the J gene end by 9 bases; junction bases not matched to a gene: 4. This CDR3 is built from 14 residues. Germline V lookup: CDR1 LNHDA, CDR2 SQIVND (reference sequence). Here the CDR3 DNA reads TGTGCCAGTAGTGATACTAGCGGGAGGGGTGAGCAGTTCTTC. This sequence encodes CASSDTSGRGEQFF.

This clone has a handful of counts. This chain connects TRBV4-3 to TRBJ1-4, with TRBD1 identical over 11 bases. The CDR3 runs to 19 residues. With 3 bases clipped from V and 6 bases from J, the junction kept 15 bases outside the gene matches. CDR1 and CDR2 from the germline V gene are LGHNA and YSLEER. CDR3 sequence (DNA): TGCGCCAGCAGCCATTTCCGACCGGGACAGGGGGACTTTGATGAAAAACTGTTTTTT. This gives the protein CASSHFRPGQGDFDEKLFF.

This clone occurred a few times. In DNA, the CDR3 is TGTGCCTGGAGTGGGGGAGGGGGAGGGTGGGGGACCCAGTACTTC. Translation: CAWSGGGGGWGTQYF. V usage is TRBV30 and J usage is TRBJ2-5; perhaps TRBD2 as D (7 bases). Germline assignment: CDR1 GTSNPN and CDR2 SVGIG (reference sequence). Trimming took off 1 base at V and 7 bases at J, with 19 bases between the two ends. The CDR3 has 15 amino acids.

This clone was recorded a few times. The V gene is TRBV7-2, the J gene TRBJ2-3; the match to TRBD2 covers 14 bases. The V gene end was trimmed by 5 bases and the J gene end by 3 bases; junction bases not matched to a gene: 7. CDR3 length equals 17 residues. From germline, CDR1 is SGHTA and CDR2 FQGNSA. The CDR3 region is CASSRGLAGEWTDTQYF. CDR3 coding DNA: TGTGCCAGCAGCCGGGGACTAGCGGGAGAATGGACAGATACGCAGTATTTT.

This clone has just a few counts. This rearrangement joins TRBV30 to TRBJ2-1; 10 bases map to TRBD1. V lost 1 base and J lost 10; bases outside the gene matches: 7. This CDR3 is built from 14 residues. Germline V gene sequence: CDR1 GTSNPN, CDR2 SVGIG (reference sequence). The CDR3 region has the DNA TGTGCCTGGAGTGGAGGGACAGGGGCTAGGGAGCAGTTCTTC. It is translated as CAWSGGTGAREQFF.

The chain employs TRBV30 and TRBJ1-1; D gene unclear. This CDR3 comprises 13 residues. V lost 1 base to trimming and J lost 1 base, with 7 bases between them. CDR1 is GTSNPN and CDR2 is SVGIG in the germline V gene (reference sequence). The CDR3 protein is CAWSGPGNTEAFF. Here the CDR3 DNA reads TGTGCCTGGAGTGGCCCGGGGAACACTGAAGCTTTCTTT.

This clone was seen only a few times. The chain carries TRBV9 and TRBJ2-6; the D gene is possibly TRBD1 (8 bases). The V end was cut by 2 bases, the J end by 0 bases, with 15 bases between. Germline CDR1 and CDR2: SGDLS and YYNGEE. The CDR3 runs to 18 residues. CDR3 amino acids: CASSVSQGGGSGANVLTF. In DNA form, the CDR3 reads TGTGCCAGCAGCGTTTCACAGGGGGGGGGCTCTGGGGCCAACGTCCTGACTTTC.